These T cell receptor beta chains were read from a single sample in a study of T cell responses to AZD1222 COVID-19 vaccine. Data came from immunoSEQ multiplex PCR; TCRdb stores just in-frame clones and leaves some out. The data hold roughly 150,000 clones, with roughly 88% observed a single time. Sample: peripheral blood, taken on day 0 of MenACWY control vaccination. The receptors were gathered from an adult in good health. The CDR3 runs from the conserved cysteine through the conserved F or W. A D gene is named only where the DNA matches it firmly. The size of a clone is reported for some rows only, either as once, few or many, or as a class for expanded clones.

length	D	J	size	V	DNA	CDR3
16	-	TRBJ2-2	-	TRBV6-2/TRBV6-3	TGTGCCAGCAGTTCCCTGGCAGGGGGGTACACCGGGGAGCTGTTTTTT	CASSSLAGGYTGELFF
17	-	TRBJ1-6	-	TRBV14	TGTGCCAGCAGCCACCCCCGGGACGGAAGATATAATTCACCCCTCCACTTT	CASSHPRDGRYNSPLHF
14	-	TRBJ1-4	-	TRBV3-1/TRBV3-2	TGTGCCAGCAGCCAAGCCCCACCCAGGGAAAAACTGTTTTTT	CASSQAPPREKLFF
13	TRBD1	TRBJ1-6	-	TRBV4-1	TGCGCCAGCAAGGGGACAGGGGGCTCACCCCTCCACTTT	CASKGTGGSPLHF
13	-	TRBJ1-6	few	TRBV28	TGTGCCAGCAGCCCCATCCAGAATTCACCCCTCCACTTT	CASSPIQNSPLHF
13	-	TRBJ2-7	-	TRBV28	TGTGCCAGCAGCCGGATTGACAGCTACGAGCAGTACTTC	CASSRIDSYEQYF
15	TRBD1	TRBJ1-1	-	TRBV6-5	TGTGCCAGCAGTTCAGGACGGACAGGTGGCACTGAAGCTTTCTTT	CASSSGRTGGTEAFF
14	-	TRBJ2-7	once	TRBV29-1	TGCAGCGTTGAGGGATCCACGGGGGGCGGAGAGCAGTACTTC	CSVEGSTGGGEQYF
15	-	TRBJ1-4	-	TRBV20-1	TGCAGTGCTAGTGACCCCAGCAGGGCTAATGAAAAACTGTTTTTT	CSASDPSRANEKLFF
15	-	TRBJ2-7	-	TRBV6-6	TGTGCCAGCAGTTACTCACGAGAGAGCTCCTACGAGCAGTACTTC	CASSYSRESSYEQYF
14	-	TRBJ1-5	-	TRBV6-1	TGTGCCAGCAGTGAAGCAGGGGGGGGGCAGCCCCAGCATTTT	CASSEAGGGQPQHF
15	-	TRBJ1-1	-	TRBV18	TGTGCCAGCTCACCGCTGGGGGGGGTAGGCACTGAAGCTTTCTTT	CASSPLGGVGTEAFF
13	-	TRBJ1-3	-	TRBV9	TGTGCCAGCACCCGGGACGGCATGTACACCATATATTTT	CASTRDGMYTIYF
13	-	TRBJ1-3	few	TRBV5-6	TGTGCCAGCAGTTTGCCCAGTGGAAACACCATATATTTT	CASSLPSGNTIYF
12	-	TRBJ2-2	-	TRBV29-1	TGCAGCGTTGAAGATAGGACCGGGGAGCTGTTTTTT	CSVEDRTGELFF
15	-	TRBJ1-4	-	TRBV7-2	TGTGCCAGCAGCTTAGTAGGGCTGAGGGATGAAAAACTGTTTTTT	CASSLVGLRDEKLFF
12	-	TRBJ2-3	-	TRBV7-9	TGTGCCAGCAGCTTAGGTACAGATACGCAGTATTTT	CASSLGTDTQYF
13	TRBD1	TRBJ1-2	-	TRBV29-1	TGCAGCGTTGGGACAGGGGGTCCCTATGGCTACACCTTC	CSVGTGGPYGYTF
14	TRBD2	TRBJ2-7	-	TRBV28	TGTGCCAGCAGTCGACTAGCGGGAGCCTACGAGCAGTACTTC	CASSRLAGAYEQYF
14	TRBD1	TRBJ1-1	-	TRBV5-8	TGTGCCAGCAGCCGTACAGGGGGGGGTACTGAAGCTTTCTTT	CASSRTGGGTEAFF
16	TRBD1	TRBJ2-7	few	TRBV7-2	TGTGCCAGCAGCCGTCAGGTAGGGGGCGCGCCCTACGAGCAGTACTTC	CASSRQVGGAPYEQYF
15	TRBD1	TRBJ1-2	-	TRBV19	TGTGCCAGTAGTAGGCCAGGGGGCTCTAACTATGGCTACACCTTC	CASSRPGGSNYGYTF
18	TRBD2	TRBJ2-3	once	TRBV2	TGTGCCAGCAGTGAAATCAGGAGCGGGAGGGTTAGCACAGATACGCAGTATTTT	CASSEIRSGRVSTDTQYF
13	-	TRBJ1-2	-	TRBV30	TGTGCCTGGAGTGTAGGACAGACGTATGGCTACACCTTC	CAWSVGQTYGYTF
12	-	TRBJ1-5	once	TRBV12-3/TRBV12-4	TGTGCCAGCTCTGGGGGGAGGGAGCCCCAGCATTTT	CASSGGREPQHF
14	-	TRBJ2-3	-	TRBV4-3	TGCGCCAGCAGCCAAGATCATTTTTCTGATACGCAGTATTTT	CASSQDHFSDTQYF
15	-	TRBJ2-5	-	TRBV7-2	TGTGCCAGCAGCAATAGCTGGTTAGCTTCAGAGACCCAGTACTTC	CASSNSWLASETQYF
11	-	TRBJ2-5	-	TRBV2	TGTGCCGGACGGGAGCAAGAGACCCAGTACTTC	CAGREQETQYF
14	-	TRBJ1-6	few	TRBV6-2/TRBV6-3	TGTGCCAGCAGTTACTACGTCGAATATTCACCCCTCCACTTT	CASSYYVEYSPLHF
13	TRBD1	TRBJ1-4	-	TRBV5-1	TGCGCCTCACGACAGGGATCTAATGAAAAACTGTTTTTT	CASRQGSNEKLFF
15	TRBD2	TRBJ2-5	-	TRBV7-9	TGTGCCAGCAGCTTAGAGGCCTCTAGCGGGGGGGAACAGTACTTC	CASSLEASSGGEQYF
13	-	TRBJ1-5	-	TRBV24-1	TGTGCCACCAGTGACAGGGAGCATCAGCCCCAGCATTTT	CATSDREHQPQHF
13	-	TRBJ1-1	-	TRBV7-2	TGTGCCAGCAGCTTAGCGACAGGCACTGAAGCTTTCTTT	CASSLATGTEAFF
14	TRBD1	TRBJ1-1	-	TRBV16	TGTGCCAGCAGCCGGCGACAGGGGAACACTGAAGCTTTCTTT	CASSRRQGNTEAFF
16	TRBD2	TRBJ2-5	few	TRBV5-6	TGTGCCAGCAGCTTGGGTCCTAGCGGGGGTTGGGAGACCCAGTACTTC	CASSLGPSGGWETQYF
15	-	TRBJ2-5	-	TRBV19	TGTGCCAGTAGTATAGATGCGGAGGGGTTGGAGACCCAGTACTTC	CASSIDAEGLETQYF
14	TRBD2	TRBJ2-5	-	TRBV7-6	TGTGCCAGCAGCTTAGTTGCGGGGGGAGAGACCCAGTACTTC	CASSLVAGGETQYF
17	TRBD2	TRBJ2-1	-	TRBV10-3	TGTGCCATCAGTGAGAGGGGACTAGCGGGGGGAAACAATGAGCAGTTCTTC	CAISERGLAGGNNEQFF
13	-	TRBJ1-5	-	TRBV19	TGTGCCAGTAGACCCCCGGGAGGGCAGCCCCAGCATTTT	CASRPPGGQPQHF
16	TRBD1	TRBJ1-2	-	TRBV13	TGTGCCAGCAGCCGTACCGGGACAGGGGGCAGGTATGGCTACACCTTC	CASSRTGTGGRYGYTF
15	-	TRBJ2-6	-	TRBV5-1	TGCGCCAGCAGCTGGGACACCTCTGGGGCCAACGTCCTGACTTTC	CASSWDTSGANVLTF
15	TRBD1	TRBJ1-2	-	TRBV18	TGTGCCAGCTCACCACAGACAGGGGGCGCCTATGGCTACACCTTC	CASSPQTGGAYGYTF
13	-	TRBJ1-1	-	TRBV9	TGTGCCAGCAGCTCGCCGGGACGGGCCCAAGCTTTCTTT	CASSSPGRAQAFF
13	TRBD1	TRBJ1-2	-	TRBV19	TGTGCCAGTAGTATAGATACAGGGGCTGGCTACACCTTC	CASSIDTGAGYTF
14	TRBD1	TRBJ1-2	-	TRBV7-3	TGTGCCAGCAGCTTGACAGGGGGTTTAGGGGGCTACACCTTC	CASSLTGGLGGYTF
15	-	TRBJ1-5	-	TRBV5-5	TGTGCCAGCAGCTTGGCCTCTGAATGGGTTCAGCCCCAGCATTTT	CASSLASEWVQPQHF
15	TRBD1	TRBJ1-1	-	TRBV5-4	TGTGCCAGCAGGACCGAACAGGGGGCTAACACTGAAGCTTTCTTT	CASRTEQGANTEAFF
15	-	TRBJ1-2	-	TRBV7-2	TGTGCCAGCAGCTTACCGTCGATTGGGGAAAGGGGCTACACCTTC	CASSLPSIGERGYTF
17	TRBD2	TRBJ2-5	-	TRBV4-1	TGCGCCAGCAGCCAAGGACTAGCGGGAGTGATCCAAGAGACCCAGTACTTC	CASSQGLAGVIQETQYF
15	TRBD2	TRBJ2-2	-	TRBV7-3	TGTGCCAGCAGCCCCACTAGCGGGAGGACCGGGGAGCTGTTTTTT	CASSPTSGRTGELFF
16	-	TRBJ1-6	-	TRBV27	TGTGCCAGCAGTTTATCAAACGTCGTGGGGAATTCACCCCTCCACTTT	CASSLSNVVGNSPLHF
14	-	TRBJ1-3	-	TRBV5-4	TGTGCCAGCAATTTACAGGGTGCGGGAAACACCATATATTTT	CASNLQGAGNTIYF